This TCR beta chain stems from a study of blood T cell repertoires in COVID-19. Measured with immunoSEQ multiplex PCR; TCRdb has only the in-frame clones, and not every one. This table has almost 400,000 clones, 88% appearing once. Researchers sorted participants into cohorts using their self-reported clinical history. In this sample, this clone turned up a few times. The CDR3 consists of 12 residues. Deletions cut 8 bases from V and 3 bases from J, with 10 bases between. Germline assignment: CDR1 KGHSH and CDR2 LQKENI. The sequencing sample was made of PBMCs or T cells enriched from blood (not recorded which). The TCR originated in a young woman with acute COVID-19. This chain uses TRBV18 with TRBJ1-2, with D perhaps matching TRBD1 (5 bases). Here the CDR3 DNA reads TGTGCCAGCGCAGGGCCAGACTATGGCTACACCTTC. Its protein product is CASAGPDYGYTF.